Each of the 8 T cell receptor beta chains below was sequenced from the same sample in a study of shared T cell receptors in the human thymus. TCRdb's table, derived via immunoSEQ multiplex PCR, lists solely in-frame clones and lacks some. This table holds hundreds of thousands of clones, 95% found once. The sequenced sample consisted of thymocytes. The receptors here all came from a human donor.

The genes are TRBV28 and TRBJ1-2, with D unresolved. CDR3 size: 13 residues. CDR1 MDHEN and CDR2 SYDVKM come from the germline V gene. V was pared by 2 bases and J by 4 bases, with 8 bases between. The CDR3 region has the DNA TGTGCCAGCAGTTTACCCGCCGGCTATGGCTACACCTTC. Encoded protein: CASSLPAGYGYTF.

The rearrangement links TRBV27 to TRBJ2-2; D is perhaps TRBD2 (6 bases). V gave up 4 bases and J gave up 3 bases, with 18 bases separating them. The germline CDR1 and CDR2 sequences are MNHEY and SMNVEV (reference sequence). The CDR3 length is 17 residues. This chain's CDR3 is CASSSQDYPKHTGELFF. The CDR3 bases are TGTGCCAGCAGTTCCCAGGACTACCCGAAACACACCGGGGAGCTGTTTTTT.

This clone was counted a single time. This chain connects TRBV7-2 to TRBJ2-1, with unresolved D. The CDR3 is made up of 16 amino acids. CDR1 is SGHTA and CDR2 is FQGNSA in the germline V gene. V gave up 5 bases and J gave up 2 bases, with 16 bases separating them. The CDR3 coding sequence is TGTGCCAGCAGCCTTCATTTACTGAACCCCTACAATGAGCAGTTCTTC. Amino acids: CASSLHLLNPYNEQFF.

The CDR3 loop reads CASSPREDSTEAFF. CDR3 nucleotide sequence: TGCGCCAGCAGTCCCCGGGAAGACAGCACTGAAGCTTTCTTT. The chain uses TRBV23-1 and TRBJ1-1, with TRBD1 as a possible D gene (5 bases). TRBV23-1 is flagged as an ORF with uncertain function. Trimming removed 4 bases from V and 4 bases from J, with 13 bases in between. The CDR3 covers 14 residues.

The chain links TRBV5-4 to TRBJ2-7; 9 bases line up with TRBD1. Trimming took 2 bases from V and 5 from J; bases not matched to a gene: 5. From germline, CDR1 is SGHNT and CDR2 YYREEE (reference sequence). This CDR3 region has 14 residues. Here the CDR3 DNA reads TGTGCCAGCAGCTTAAGACAGGGGGAACACGAGCAGTACTTC. It translates to CASSLRQGEHEQYF.

The chain is built from TRBV27 and TRBJ2-5; D gene uncertain. Trimming shortened V by 5 bases and J by 5 bases, and 12 bases separated the two germline ends. This CDR3 comprises 13 residues. Germline loops: CDR1 MNHEY, CDR2 SMNVEV (reference sequence). The CDR3 sequence: CASSLRLGETQYF. CDR3 bases: TGTGCCAGCAGTCTGCGATTGGGGGAGACCCAGTACTTC.

This clone was counted once. The chain uses TRBV6-6 and TRBJ1-1; tentatively, D is TRBD1 (6 bases). The germline V gene has CDR1 MNHNY and CDR2 SVGAGI (reference sequence). V lost 6 bases and J 1 base, leaving 18 bases between the germline ends. This CDR3 spans 16 amino acids. The CDR3 reads CASRWRLGAQNTEAFF. DNA for the CDR3: TGTGCCAGCAGATGGCGCCTGGGGGCGCAGAACACTGAAGCTTTCTTT.

This chain links TRBV27 with TRBJ1-1; TRBD1 might be the D (5 bases). Germline-derived CDR1 and CDR2 are MNHEY and SMNVEV (reference sequence). V shed 5 bases and J shed 5 bases, with 18 bases lying between them. CDR3 length: 15 amino acids. The CDR3: CASSLDSGGRTEAFF. CDR3 coding DNA: TGTGCCAGCAGTCTTGACAGTGGGGGTAGGACTGAAGCTTTCTTT.